This T cell receptor (beta chain) was retrieved from a study of liver allograft versus peripheral blood T cells. Study background: Transplanted livers held T cell receptor repertoires, and these were compared with repertoires in recipients' peripheral blood.

Overall study results and limits: The authors reported that T cell receptor repertoires inside liver allografts differed from those in peripheral blood.

The germline CDR1 and CDR2 sequences are SQVTM and ANQGSEA. The CDR3 loop spans 13 amino acids. Trimming took off 6 bases at V and 7 bases at J, with 15 bases between the two ends. By share, this clonotype ranks as medium-sized. Its target is unknown. TCRdb reprocessed the reads with MiXCR, giving one entry per CDR3 protein. The sample holds approximately 15,000 distinct CDR3 sequences, 20% to 25% seen once. The chain combines TRBV29-1 with TRBJ1-4, with no clear D. This TCR came from a human patient who had a liver transplant. Part of the T cells may come from the graft donor. The CDR3 DNA follows: TGCAGCGTCGCCCGGACGGGAGGTGAAAAACTGTTTTTT. It translates to CSVARTGGEKLFF. The full variable domain, with the rest looked up from reference TRBV29-1 and TRBJ1-4, is SAVISQKPSRDICQRGTSLTIQCQVDSQVTMMFWYRQQPGQSLTLIATANQGSEATYESGFVIDKFPISRPNLTFSTLTVSNMSPEDSSIYLCSVARTGGEKLFFGSGTQLSVL.